The entry below gives a single TCR beta chain sequence along with its context. Its antigen remains undetermined. Nothing much larger sits one base from this clone, and base qualities are not available. Library prep was done by PCR. Sequencing was carried out with an Illumina HiSeq 4000. High-throughput sequencing was used to profile the TCR beta-chain CDR3 region of each patient. Processing in the source paper ran as follows. A classifier to discriminate distant-metastatic papillary thyroid cancer patients was built from CDR3 differences across clinicopathological groups. The Shannon index was used to measure repertoire diversity, and the Morisita-Horn index was used to measure how similar tumor and blood repertoires were. TCRdb passed the public sequencing reads through fastp at Q25 and MiXCR, retaining productive beta sequences. The V and J calls were not made by the authors but by TCRdb's processing. This sample holds 14,000 or so clones; under 25% were observed only once. Of the sample, 8% is held by the ten largest clones.

This sample is drawn from a study of metastatic and nonmetastatic thyroid tumors (TCRdb year 2020). General notes on the study: Repertoires were compared across peripheral blood and tumor or nodule tissue samples from malignant and benign thyroid patients.

According to the germline V gene (reference sequence), CDR1 reads DFQATT and CDR2 reads SNEGSKA. Unmatched junction bases come to 8, with V trimmed by 5 bases and J by 4 bases. Including cysteine and phenylalanine, the CDR3 has 14 amino acids. Only the CDR3 DNA is retained, 42 bases long and in frame from the first base. Broader findings and caveats from the paper: In both blood and tumor samples, malignant tumors were reported to have significantly higher TCR beta diversity than benign nodules.

Before undergoing thyroid surgery, none of the patients had been given any kind of treatment. The study retrospectively analysed patient clinical samples collected from about 2012 to 2019 using T-cell receptor beta sequencing. Recombination connected TRBV20-1 to TRBJ2-1; 7 central nucleotides agree with TRBD2. This clonotype originated in a female donor with papillary thyroid cancer or a benign thyroid nodule (not recorded which). Some clones in this sample may be carry-over from other donors' samples. What was sequenced was blood. Here the CDR3 is given as CSAHRGETYNEQFF. Read as DNA, the sequence is TGCAGTGCTCACCGGGGGGAGACTTACAATGAGCAGTTCTTC.